Listed below are T cell receptor beta chains from one sample, sequenced in a study of siplizumab effects on memory and regulatory T cells. The table came from immunoSEQ multiplex PCR; TCRdb's copy has only in-frame clones and leaves some out. The repertoire holds about 100,000 clones, with 94% as singletons. Sequenced sample: non-Treg CD4+ T cells sorted from blood. All receptors derive from a human donor in good health. The CDR3 runs from the conserved cysteine through the conserved F or W. The D gene is left open where the match is weak. Clone size is given for some rows only: seen once, a few or many times, or a class if the clone is expanded.

clone_size,d_call,v_call,j_call,cdr3_aa,cdr3_nt
.,.,TRBV5-6,TRBJ1-2,CASSSPGGNYGYTF,TGTGCCAGCAGCTCTCCCGGGGGTAACTATGGCTACACCTTC
.,.,TRBV11-3,TRBJ2-1,CASSPGPINNEQFF,TGTGCCAGCAGCCCCGGCCCTATCAATAATGAGCAGTTCTTC
.,TRBD1,TRBV29-1,TRBJ1-2,CSVNIFDRDGYGYTF,TGCAGCGTTAATATCTTTGACAGGGACGGCTATGGCTACACCTTC
.,.,TRBV18,TRBJ1-1,CASSPPNGGGRNTEAFF,TGTGCCAGCTCACCACCCAACGGCGGGGGTAGGAACACTGAAGCTTTCTTT
.,.,TRBV10-3,TRBJ2-3,CAASSEYTDTQYF,TGTGCCGCGAGTAGCGAATACACAGATACGCAGTATTTT
.,.,TRBV6-6,TRBJ2-1,CASSYRESEQFF,TGTGCCAGCAGTTACAGGGAGTCTGAGCAGTTCTTC
.,.,TRBV29-1,TRBJ2-1,CSVRDPVGRDNEQFF,TGCAGCGTTCGTGATCCCGTAGGAAGGGACAATGAGCAGTTCTTC
.,TRBD1,TRBV10-1,TRBJ2-7,CASSVDRGREQYF,TGCGCCAGCAGTGTGGACAGGGGCAGGGAGCAGTACTTC
once,TRBD1,TRBV5-1,TRBJ1-2,CASSSQGGSLGGYTF,TGCGCCAGCAGCTCTCAGGGGGGTTCCCTCGGCGGCTACACCTTC
.,TRBD1,TRBV7-9,TRBJ2-1,CASTGTGIYNEQFF,TGTGCCAGCACTGGGACAGGAATTTACAATGAGCAGTTCTTC
once,.,TRBV7-8,TRBJ1-4,CASRVGGVRNEKLFF,TGTGCCAGCAGGGTAGGGGGGGTCAGGAACGAAAAACTGTTTTTT
.,TRBD2,TRBV29-1,TRBJ2-2,CSVVAGADTGELFF,TGCAGCGTTGTGGCGGGAGCCGACACCGGGGAGCTGTTTTTT
.,.,TRBV5-5,TRBJ1-1,CASSFTLNTEAFF,TGTGCCAGCAGCTTCACTCTGAACACTGAAGCTTTCTTT
.,.,TRBV2,TRBJ2-2,CASSEVGVELFF,TGTGCCAGCAGTGAAGTTGGTGTGGAGCTGTTTTTT
.,.,TRBV6-5,TRBJ2-7,CASSYSARGGTEQYF,TGTGCCAGCAGTTATTCGGCGCGGGGCGGTACCGAGCAGTACTTC
once,TRBD2,TRBV2,TRBJ2-3,CASGRVAGGADTQYF,TGTGCCAGCGGCCGGGTAGCGGGAGGGGCAGATACGCAGTATTTT
.,.,TRBV6-5,TRBJ2-7,CASSRSHGREQYF,TGTGCCAGCAGCCGAAGCCACGGACGGGAGCAGTACTTC
.,.,TRBV7-2,TRBJ2-5,CASSPGSQETQYF,TGTGCCAGCAGCCCAGGAAGCCAAGAGACCCAGTACTTC
.,.,TRBV27,TRBJ1-2,CASSSFGRSNYGYTF,TGTGCCAGCAGTTCCTTCGGCAGGTCTAACTATGGCTACACCTTC
.,.,TRBV28,TRBJ2-3,CASISGGLTDTQYF,TGTGCCAGCATCTCTGGGGGGCTCACAGATACGCAGTATTTT
.,.,TRBV10-3,TRBJ2-7,CAISEFSSWDYEQYF,TGTGCCATCAGTGAGTTCTCGTCCTGGGACTACGAGCAGTACTTC
.,.,TRBV6-4,TRBJ2-2,CASRGLGNTGELFF,TGTGCCAGCCGCGGGTTGGGAAACACCGGGGAGCTGTTTTTT